One sample yielded the 12 T cell receptor beta chains listed below, sequenced in a study of shared clonotypes between healthy human individuals. Using immunoSEQ multiplex PCR, the repertoire was profiled, and TCRdb retains in-frame clones only, with some absent. The data show 2 million to 2.5 million clones, approximately 95% seen once. Sequencing used naive CD4+ T cells from PBMCs. Noted subset: CD45RA+ positively selected. The source is a man aged 18 to 30 in good health. Some clones in this sample may be carry-over from other donors' samples.

This clone was observed once. The V and J genes are TRBV7-2 and TRBJ1-1; D ambiguous. CDR3 length: 12 amino acids. Germline V gene lookup returns CDR1 SGHTA and CDR2 FQGNSA. The V and J ends lost 2 bases and 6 bases respectively, with 7 bases between them. CDR3 residues: CASSLRFPEAFF. The CDR3 nucleotides read TGTGCCAGCAGCTTAAGGTTCCCTGAAGCTTTCTTT.

The chain couples TRBV5-1 to TRBJ2-2; 8 nucleotides line up with TRBD2. V gave up 6 bases and J gave up 4 bases; unmatched junction bases: 8. The CDR3 extends over 15 amino acids. CDR1 is SGHRS and CDR2 is YFSETQ in the germline V gene. CDR3 DNA: TGCGCCAGCACTCAAGCGGGAGCCTTCACCGGGGAGCTGTTTTTT. Protein: CASTQAGAFTGELFF. Looking up the rest from reference TRBV5-1 and TRBJ2-2 gives the full variable domain: KAGVTQTPRYLIKTRGQQVTLSCSPISGHRSVSWYQQTPGQGLQFLFEYFSETQRNKGNFPGRFSGRQFSNSRSEMNVSTLELGDSALYLCASTQAGAFTGELFFGEGSRLTVL.

The chain has TRBV29-1 and TRBJ1-1, with D uncertain. This CDR3 contains 12 residues. Per germline, CDR1 SQVTM and CDR2 ANQGSEA. V dropped 1 base and J dropped 4 bases, with 7 bases sitting between them. As DNA, the CDR3 is TGCAGCGTTGAAGGGTGGGTCACTGAAGCTTTCTTT. Encoded protein: CSVEGWVTEAFF.

CDR3 nucleotide sequence: TGTGCCAGCAGTCCTATTGGGGCCAACGTCCTGACTTTC. This translates into CASSPIGANVLTF. The rearrangement joins TRBV7-3 to TRBJ2-6; D is undetermined. Trimming took 6 bases from V and 3 from J, leaving 6 bases between them. This CDR3 spans 13 amino acids. Per germline, CDR1 SGHTA and CDR2 FQGTGA.

The rearrangement uses TRBV11-2 and TRBJ2-2; D is tentatively TRBD1 or TRBD2 (6 bases each). Trimming cost V 5 bases and J 5 bases, with 21 bases left between them. Germline assignment: CDR1 SGHAT and CDR2 FQNNGV. CDR3 length: 17 amino acids. The CDR3 is CASSPGGSWALTGELFF. CDR3 bases: TGTGCCAGCAGCCCCGGGGGCAGTTGGGCATTGACCGGGGAGCTGTTTTTT. Based on the CDR3 plus reference TRBV11-2 and TRBJ2-2, the full variable domain is EAGVAQSPRYKIIEKRQSVAFWCNPISGHATLYWYQQILGQGPKLLIQFQNNGVVDDSQLPKDRFSAERLKGVDSTLKIQPAKLEDSAVYLCASSPGGSWALTGELFFGEGSRLTVL.

This chain uses TRBV7-2 with TRBJ1-1; D is ambiguous. V lost 0 bases, J lost 7 bases, and 9 bases lay in between. Germline V gene data show CDR1 as SGHTA and CDR2 as FQGNSA. The CDR3 totals 13 residues. This CDR3 reads CASSLAFPGEAFF. Here the CDR3 DNA reads TGTGCCAGCAGCTTAGCTTTTCCGGGTGAAGCTTTCTTT.

This sequence joins TRBV21-1 and TRBJ2-2; TRBD1, the D gene given by the table, was not confirmed from the DNA. TRBV21-1 is deemed a pseudogene. The CDR3 consists of 14 residues. The CDR3 is CASNNLTGVGELFF. The CDR3, as DNA: TGTGCCAGCAACAACTTGACAGGGGTTGGGGAGCTGTTTTTT.

The V and J genes are TRBV7-9 and TRBJ1-2; TRBD1 might be the D (6 bases). V lost 5 bases and J lost 3, with 25 bases in between. The germline CDR1 and CDR2 sequences are SEHNR and FQNEAQ (reference sequence). This CDR3 region has 18 residues. The CDR3 loop reads CASSRARTDPLRDYGYTF. DNA of the CDR3: TGTGCCAGCAGCCGTGCTAGGACAGATCCTCTCCGGGACTATGGCTACACCTTC.

The chain employs TRBV4-1 and TRBJ1-1; D is uncertain. CDR1 is MGHRA and CDR2 is YSYEKL in the germline V gene. The CDR3 runs to 14 residues. The V and J ends lost 4 bases and 5 bases respectively, with 14 bases between them. The chain's CDR3 is CASSPAGYGTEAFF. The CDR3 DNA reads TGCGCCAGCAGCCCAGCGGGGTATGGTACTGAAGCTTTCTTT.

The chain uses TRBV7-2 and TRBJ1-5; tentative D call: TRBD1 (5 bases). Between the trimmed V and J ends, which lost 6 bases and 9 bases, there was a span of 15 bases. CDR1 and CDR2 from the germline V gene are SGHTA and FQGNSA. The CDR3 has 13 residues. The CDR3 nucleotides read TGTGCCAGCAGTCGGGGCCGGGACTCGCCCCAGCATTTT. Translated, it gives CASSRGRDSPQHF.

The chain uses TRBV7-2 and TRBJ2-1; D gene unclear. The ends were cut back, 0 bases at V and 3 bases at J, with 6 bases in the middle. The CDR3 runs to 14 residues. Germline V gene data show CDR1 as SGHTA and CDR2 as FQGNSA. The CDR3 coding sequence is TGTGCCAGCAGCTTAGCGGCGATCTACAATGAGCAGTTCTTC. It yields the protein CASSLAAIYNEQFF.

The gene calls are TRBV28 and TRBJ1-1; D call uncertain. Trimming removed 8 bases at V and 4 bases at J, with 8 bases between. The CDR3 has 11 residues. Per the germline V gene, CDR1 is MDHEN and CDR2 is SYDVKM. The CDR3: CASFRSTEAFF. CDR3 nucleotides: TGTGCCAGCTTCAGGAGCACTGAAGCTTTCTTT. Combining the CDR3 with reference TRBV28 and TRBJ1-1 gives the whole variable domain DVKVTQSSRYLVKRTGEKVFLECVQDMDHENMFWYRQDPGLGLRLIYFSYDVKMKEKGDIPEGYSVSREKKERFSLILESASTNQTSMYLCASFRSTEAFFGQGTRLTVV.